Sequencing of this TCR beta chain was carried out in a study of beta chain features in type 1 diabetes. The study, taken as a whole, reports: TCRB CDR3s from Type 1 diabetes patients were moderately but significantly shorter in all four CD4+ subsets.

Sequencing targeted expressed TCRB transcripts, as all isolated RNA had been reverse transcribed. Generated by immunoSEQ multiplex PCR, the TCRdb table keeps only in-frame clones and is missing some. In the table there are 250,000 to 300,000 clones, 20% to 25% of which are singletons. Germline V gives CDR1 SSHAT, CDR2 FNYEAQ (reference sequence). The CDR3 length is 14 residues. This clone has just a few counts. Its antigen remains unidentified. One end of the junction is discordant with germline, which a read error may explain. The sample comprised naive CD4+ T cells from blood. The V gene is TRBV7-7, the J gene TRBJ2-3; 7 bases map to TRBD1. This clonotype originated in a woman aged 30 to 39 with type 1 diabetes. This CDR3 is CASSRGQSTDTQYF. The DNA of the CDR3 is TGTGCTAGCAGCCGGGGACAGAGCACAGATACGCAGTATTTT.